The rows below give T cell receptor beta chains drawn from one sample of a study of blood T cell repertoires in COVID-19. Profiled with immunoSEQ multiplex PCR; TCRdb holds only in-frame clones, not every one. In the table there are 35,000 to 50,000 clones, under 85% of which are singletons. The sample taken for sequencing was peripheral blood. These receptors were obtained from an elderly woman with acute or convalescent COVID-19. Both conserved end residues are part of each CDR3. The order of the fields is CDR3 DNA, CDR3 protein, clone size, V gene, D gene, J gene. A D gene is named only where the DNA matches it firmly. Size is omitted from some rows. Given values are once, few, many or a class for expanded clones.

cdr3_nt: TGTGCCAGCAGTTGGGCCCCCGAGGAGCAGTACTTC
cdr3_aa: CASSWAPEEQYF
clone_size: once
v_call: TRBV6-2/TRBV6-3
d_call: NA
j_call: TRBJ2-7

cdr3_nt: TGTGCCAGCAAGAGGGATGTGGCTGGAAACACCATATATTTT
cdr3_aa: CASKRDVAGNTIYF
clone_size: NA
v_call: TRBV2
d_call: NA
j_call: TRBJ1-3

cdr3_nt: TGTGCCAGCAGCCGGGACAGGGGTATTTACAATGAGCAGTTCTTC
cdr3_aa: CASSRDRGIYNEQFF
clone_size: NA
v_call: TRBV5-4
d_call: TRBD1
j_call: TRBJ2-1

cdr3_nt: TGTGCCAGCAGTGAAAATGGGGTGGAGGGAGGCCAGCCCCAGCATTTT
cdr3_aa: CASSENGVEGGQPQHF
clone_size: NA
v_call: TRBV6-1
d_call: NA
j_call: TRBJ1-5

cdr3_nt: TGTGCCACCATGGGGACTAGTTCAAATGGCGAGCAGTACTTC
cdr3_aa: CATMGTSSNGEQYF
clone_size: NA
v_call: TRBV6-4
d_call: TRBD2
j_call: TRBJ2-7

cdr3_nt: TGTGCCAGCAGTTATCTAGGGGTTAACACCGGGGAGCTGTTTTTT
cdr3_aa: CASSYLGVNTGELFF
clone_size: NA
v_call: TRBV6-2/TRBV6-3
d_call: NA
j_call: TRBJ2-2

cdr3_nt: TGCGCCAGCAGCCAAGTCGCACTTTACAATGAGCAGTTCTTC
cdr3_aa: CASSQVALYNEQFF
clone_size: NA
v_call: TRBV4-3
d_call: NA
j_call: TRBJ2-1

cdr3_nt: TGTGCCAGAGGACAGGGACATCCCAACACTGAAGCTTTCTTT
cdr3_aa: CARGQGHPNTEAFF
clone_size: NA
v_call: TRBV2
d_call: TRBD1
j_call: TRBJ1-1

cdr3_nt: TGCGCCAGCAGCACCGGGGGACAGCACAATGAGCAGTTCTTC
cdr3_aa: CASSTGGQHNEQFF
clone_size: NA
v_call: TRBV5-1
d_call: NA
j_call: TRBJ2-1

cdr3_nt: TGTGCCAGCAGCCCTGGACAGCGTGAAGCTTTCTTT
cdr3_aa: CASSPGQREAFF
clone_size: NA
v_call: TRBV3-1/TRBV3-2
d_call: NA
j_call: TRBJ1-1

cdr3_nt: TGTGCCAGCAGTGGGGGACTCAGGAACTACGAGCAGTACTTC
cdr3_aa: CASSGGLRNYEQYF
clone_size: NA
v_call: TRBV2
d_call: NA
j_call: TRBJ2-7

cdr3_nt: TGTGCCAGTACCGGGGGCTATGGCTACACCTTC
cdr3_aa: CASTGGYGYTF
clone_size: NA
v_call: TRBV19
d_call: NA
j_call: TRBJ1-2

cdr3_nt: TGTGCCAGCAGCCCTACACCGACAGGTGTCTACGAGCAGTACTTC
cdr3_aa: CASSPTPTGVYEQYF
clone_size: NA
v_call: TRBV7-3
d_call: NA
j_call: TRBJ2-7

cdr3_nt: TGTGCCAGCAGCTTTGGATACGGGGATGCCAAAAACATTCAGTACTTC
cdr3_aa: CASSFGYGDAKNIQYF
clone_size: once
v_call: TRBV5-6
d_call: NA
j_call: TRBJ2-4

cdr3_nt: TGTGCCACCACAGGGAGCTCCTATAATTCACCCCTCCACTTT
cdr3_aa: CATTGSSYNSPLHF
clone_size: NA
v_call: TRBV2
d_call: NA
j_call: TRBJ1-6

cdr3_nt: TGTGCCAGCAGCTTAAGACAGGCGGTTTACACCTTC
cdr3_aa: CASSLRQAVYTF
clone_size: NA
v_call: TRBV7-8
d_call: NA
j_call: TRBJ1-2

cdr3_nt: TGTGCCAGCAGCTTGGCGGGACTCGGAAGCCAAGAGACCCAGTACTTC
cdr3_aa: CASSLAGLGSQETQYF
clone_size: NA
v_call: TRBV5-4
d_call: NA
j_call: TRBJ2-5

cdr3_nt: TGTGCCAGCAGCTTAGCGGACAGGGGCGAATCCGCCTACGAGCAGTACTTC
cdr3_aa: CASSLADRGESAYEQYF
clone_size: once
v_call: TRBV7-9
d_call: TRBD1
j_call: TRBJ2-7

cdr3_nt: TGTGCCAGCAGCTTAGAAGCGGTATCCTACGAGCAGTACTTC
cdr3_aa: CASSLEAVSYEQYF
clone_size: once
v_call: TRBV11-3
d_call: NA
j_call: TRBJ2-7

cdr3_nt: TGTGCCAGCAGCCCCGACAGTTTGTATAATTCACCCCTCCACTTT
cdr3_aa: CASSPDSLYNSPLHF
clone_size: NA
v_call: TRBV6-5
d_call: NA
j_call: TRBJ1-6

cdr3_nt: TGTGCCAGCAGCCTGGGACAGGGCAGGGATGGCTACACCTTC
cdr3_aa: CASSLGQGRDGYTF
clone_size: NA
v_call: TRBV5-6
d_call: TRBD1
j_call: TRBJ1-2

cdr3_nt: TGCGCCAGCAGCCAAGACCCCAGGGTAACCTACAATGAGCAGTTCTTC
cdr3_aa: CASSQDPRVTYNEQFF
clone_size: few
v_call: TRBV4-1
d_call: NA
j_call: TRBJ2-1

cdr3_nt: TGTGCCAGTAGTATTCCAGACTCCACAGATACGCAGTATTTT
cdr3_aa: CASSIPDSTDTQYF
clone_size: NA
v_call: TRBV19
d_call: NA
j_call: TRBJ2-3

cdr3_nt: TGCGCCAGCAGCCCGACAGGGGGTTCTTACGAGCAGTACTTC
cdr3_aa: CASSPTGGSYEQYF
clone_size: NA
v_call: TRBV5-1
d_call: TRBD1
j_call: TRBJ2-7

cdr3_nt: TGTGCCAGCAGTTCACCATCCGGGACAGGGGCCGGGGAGCTGTTTTTT
cdr3_aa: CASSSPSGTGAGELFF
clone_size: NA
v_call: TRBV6-5
d_call: TRBD1
j_call: TRBJ2-2

cdr3_nt: TGCGCCAGCAGCTTGGATGGGAGGACTGAAGCTTTCTTT
cdr3_aa: CASSLDGRTEAFF
clone_size: NA
v_call: TRBV5-1
d_call: NA
j_call: TRBJ1-1

cdr3_nt: TGTGCCAGTAGTGGAGGAGTCCAATGGGACAATCAGCCCCAGCATTTT
cdr3_aa: CASSGGVQWDNQPQHF
clone_size: few
v_call: TRBV19
d_call: NA
j_call: TRBJ1-5

cdr3_nt: TGTGCCAGCAGCTTAGGGGGGACTGTCGGGGACCTTGAGCAGTTCTTC
cdr3_aa: CASSLGGTVGDLEQFF
clone_size: NA
v_call: TRBV7-6
d_call: NA
j_call: TRBJ2-1

cdr3_nt: TGTGCCAGCAGTTTGATAGTGCGGGGCGGCTACACCTTC
cdr3_aa: CASSLIVRGGYTF
clone_size: NA
v_call: TRBV12-3/TRBV12-4
d_call: NA
j_call: TRBJ1-2

cdr3_nt: TGTGCCAGCAGCCAAGGGACAGGATCCCTAGAAGCTTTCTTT
cdr3_aa: CASSQGTGSLEAFF
clone_size: NA
v_call: TRBV14
d_call: TRBD1
j_call: TRBJ1-1

cdr3_nt: TGTGCCAGTCTTGACTTAACGACCTACGAGCAGTACTTC
cdr3_aa: CASLDLTTYEQYF
clone_size: NA
v_call: TRBV19
d_call: NA
j_call: TRBJ2-7

cdr3_nt: TGCGCCAGCAGCCCTCGGACAGCTGGGGCCAACGTCCTGACTTTC
cdr3_aa: CASSPRTAGANVLTF
clone_size: NA
v_call: TRBV4-1
d_call: NA
j_call: TRBJ2-6

cdr3_nt: TGTGCCAGCAGCCAAGGTTTCGAGGAACCGGTGATCCAGTACTTC
cdr3_aa: CASSQGFEEPVIQYF
clone_size: NA
v_call: TRBV3-1/TRBV3-2
d_call: NA
j_call: TRBJ2-5

cdr3_nt: TGTGCCAGCCGGGAGATTAACTATGGCTACACCTTC
cdr3_aa: CASREINYGYTF
clone_size: NA
v_call: TRBV6-5
d_call: NA
j_call: TRBJ1-2

cdr3_nt: TGCGCCAGCAGCTTAGGGGGACTAGCGGGGTACACCGGGGAGCTGTTTTTT
cdr3_aa: CASSLGGLAGYTGELFF
clone_size: NA
v_call: TRBV5-1
d_call: TRBD2
j_call: TRBJ2-2

cdr3_nt: TGCAGCGTTGGCGTCACTAGCGGGGGGCCGGGTTTGGCAAGCGAGCAGTTCTTC
cdr3_aa: CSVGVTSGGPGLASEQFF
clone_size: NA
v_call: TRBV29-1
d_call: TRBD2
j_call: TRBJ2-1

cdr3_nt: TGTGCCAGCAGTTACTTCGAACAGGCCGAGGCTTTCTTT
cdr3_aa: CASSYFEQAEAFF
clone_size: NA
v_call: TRBV6-2/TRBV6-3
d_call: NA
j_call: TRBJ1-1

cdr3_nt: TGTGCCACTTCTCTAGACATGAGGGACACTGAAGCTTTCTTT
cdr3_aa: CATSLDMRDTEAFF
clone_size: NA
v_call: TRBV19
d_call: NA
j_call: TRBJ1-1

cdr3_nt: TGTGCCAGCAGCTCCGGGACAGGGGCCCAAGAGACCCAGTACTTC
cdr3_aa: CASSSGTGAQETQYF
clone_size: NA
v_call: TRBV5-5
d_call: TRBD1
j_call: TRBJ2-5

cdr3_nt: TGCGCCAGCAGTGAGGACAGGTCCTCCTACAATGAGCAGTTCTTC
cdr3_aa: CASSEDRSSYNEQFF
clone_size: once
v_call: TRBV10-1
d_call: NA
j_call: TRBJ2-1